This T cell receptor (beta chain) is drawn from a study of graft-versus-host responses after intestinal transplantation. Processing was applied to graft tissue in order to liberate intraepithelial and lamina propria lymphocytes. The repertoire was sequenced with immunoSEQ multiplex PCR; TCRdb's copy has only in-frame clones and lacks some. Altogether some 4,500 clones are present, over 65% being singletons, with the ten largest covering 6% to 8.5%. The source was ileum tissue, collected 17 days after transplant. The receptor was derived from a human patient who received an intestinal transplant, so some T cells may come from the graft donor.

The CDR3 DNA reads TGTGCCAGCAGCAAGGGGATGGACAGGTCAGTCTCTGGGGCCAACGTCCTGACTTTC. Protein product: CASSKGMDRSVSGANVLTF. The chain carries TRBV21-1 and TRBJ2-6; TRBD1 is the table's D call, not checked against the DNA. TRBV21-1 is a recognized pseudogene. The CDR3 spans 19 residues.